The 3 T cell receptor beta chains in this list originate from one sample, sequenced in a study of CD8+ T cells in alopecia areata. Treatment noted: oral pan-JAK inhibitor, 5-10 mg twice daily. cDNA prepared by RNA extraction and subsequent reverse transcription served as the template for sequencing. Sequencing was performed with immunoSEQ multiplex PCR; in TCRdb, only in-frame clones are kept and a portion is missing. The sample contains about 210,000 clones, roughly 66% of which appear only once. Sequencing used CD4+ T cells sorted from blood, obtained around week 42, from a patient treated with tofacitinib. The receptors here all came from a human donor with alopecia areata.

CDR3 bases: TGTGCCAGCAGCCCCTTACCCGCAGGGGCGGATAATGAAAAACTGTTTTTT. Protein product: CASSPLPAGADNEKLFF. V is TRBV7-9 and J is TRBJ1-4; a possible D gene is TRBD1 (6 bases). The CDR3 sequence is 17 residues long. Germline assignment: CDR1 SEHNR and CDR2 FQNEAQ (reference sequence). Trimming cost V 5 bases and J 4 bases, with 20 bases left between them.

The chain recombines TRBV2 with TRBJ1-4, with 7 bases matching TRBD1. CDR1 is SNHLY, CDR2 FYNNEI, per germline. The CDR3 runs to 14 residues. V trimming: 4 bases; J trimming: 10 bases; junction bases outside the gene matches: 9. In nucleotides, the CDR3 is TGTGCCAGCAGTGGGGGAGGACAGGCGGCAAAACTGTTTTTT. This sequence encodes CASSGGGQAAKLFF. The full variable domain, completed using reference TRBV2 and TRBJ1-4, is EPEVTQTPSHQVTQMGQEVILRCVPISNHLYFYWYRQILGQKVEFLVSFYNNEISEKSEIFDDQFSVERPDGSNFTLKIRSTKLEDSAMYFCASSGGGQAAKLFFGSGTQLSVL.

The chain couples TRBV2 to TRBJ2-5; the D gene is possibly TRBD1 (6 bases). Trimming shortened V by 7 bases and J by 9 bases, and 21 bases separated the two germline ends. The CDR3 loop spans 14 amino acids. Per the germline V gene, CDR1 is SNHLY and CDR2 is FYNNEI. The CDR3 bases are TGTGCCAGCACACAGGACAGAAAGAAGGGGGCCCAGTACTTC. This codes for CASTQDRKKGAQYF. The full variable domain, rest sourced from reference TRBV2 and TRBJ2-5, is EPEVTQTPSHQVTQMGQEVILRCVPISNHLYFYWYRQILGQKVEFLVSFYNNEISEKSEIFDDQFSVERPDGSNFTLKIRSTKLEDSAMYFCASTQDRKKGAQYFGPGTRLLVL.